The clone carrying this TCR beta chain was recorded a few times. Germline V gene sequence: CDR1 LGHDT, CDR2 YNNKEL (reference sequence). V lost 6 bases and J lost 6, with 26 bases in between. The CDR3 sequence is 17 residues long. This specimen belongs to a study of T cells after yellow fever vaccination. Study-wide points: Sorted memory subsets on day 0 showed almost all vaccine-responding clonotypes to be undetectable. A secondary response was less intense yet reached its peak sooner, at day 5 versus 15.

Template switching by 5'RACE produced TCR cDNA, adding a universal primer site and UMIs. TCRdb called the 5' RACE reads again in MiXCR, with one record for every CDR3 protein. The sample shows 46,000 or so distinct CDR3 sequences, 5.5% to 7.5% of them seen only once. The V call is TRBV3-1, the J call TRBJ1-2; D is uncertain. The specimen comprised PBMCs, either bulk or a sorted T-cell subset (CD4+, CD8+, memory, or dextramer-sorted; not recorded which), sampled 45 days after the yellow fever booster vaccination. This sequence was found in a man aged 25 to 40 who received the YFV17D yellow fever vaccine. CDR3: CASSPPSPPSVSNGYTF. For the CDR3, the DNA is TGTGCCAGCAGTCCCCCCTCCCCGCCGAGTGTTTCAAATGGCTACACCTTC.